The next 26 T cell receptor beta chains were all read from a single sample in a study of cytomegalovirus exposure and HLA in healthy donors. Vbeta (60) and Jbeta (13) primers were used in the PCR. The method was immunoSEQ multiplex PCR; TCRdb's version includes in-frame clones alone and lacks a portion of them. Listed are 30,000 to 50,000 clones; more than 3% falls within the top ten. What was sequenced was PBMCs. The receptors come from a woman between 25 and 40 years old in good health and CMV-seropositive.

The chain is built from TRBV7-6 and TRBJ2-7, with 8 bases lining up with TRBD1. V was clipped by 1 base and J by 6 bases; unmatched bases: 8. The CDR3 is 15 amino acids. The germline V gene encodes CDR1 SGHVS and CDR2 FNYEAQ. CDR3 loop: CASSLGDRPYSEQYF. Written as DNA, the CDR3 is TGTGCCAGCAGCTTAGGGGACAGGCCCTATTCCGAGCAGTACTTC. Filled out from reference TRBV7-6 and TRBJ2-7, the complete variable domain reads GAGVSQSPRYKVTKRGQDVALRCDPISGHVSLYWYRQALGQGPEFLTYFNYEAQQDKSGLPNDRFSAERPEGSISTLTIQRTEQRDSAMYRCASSLGDRPYSEQYFGPGTRLTVT.

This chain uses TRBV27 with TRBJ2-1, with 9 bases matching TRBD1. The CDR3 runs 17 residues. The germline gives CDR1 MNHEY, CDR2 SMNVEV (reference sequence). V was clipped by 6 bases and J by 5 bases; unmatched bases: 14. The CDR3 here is CASRITGGASPDNEQFF. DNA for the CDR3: TGTGCCAGCAGGATAACAGGGGGCGCGTCTCCCGACAATGAGCAGTTCTTC.

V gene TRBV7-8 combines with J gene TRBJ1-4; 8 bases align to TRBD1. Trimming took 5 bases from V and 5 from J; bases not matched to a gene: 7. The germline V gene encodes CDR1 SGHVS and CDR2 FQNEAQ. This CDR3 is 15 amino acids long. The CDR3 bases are TGTGCCAGCAGCGGGCGACAGGGGAGGAATGAAAAACTGTTTTTT. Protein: CASSGRQGRNEKLFF.

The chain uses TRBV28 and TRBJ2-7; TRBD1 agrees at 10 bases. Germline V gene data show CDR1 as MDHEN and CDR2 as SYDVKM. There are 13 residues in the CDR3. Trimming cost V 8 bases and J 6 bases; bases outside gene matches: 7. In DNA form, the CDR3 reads TGTGCCAGCGGATCCGGGACAGGGGTCGAGCAGTACTTC. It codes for CASGSGTGVEQYF.

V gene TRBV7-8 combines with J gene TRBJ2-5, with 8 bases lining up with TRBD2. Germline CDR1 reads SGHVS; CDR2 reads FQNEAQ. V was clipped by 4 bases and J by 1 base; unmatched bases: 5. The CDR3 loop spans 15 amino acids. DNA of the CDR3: TGTGCCAGCAGCTCCCGCGGGGGGAGCCAAGAGACCCAGTACTTC. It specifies CASSSRGGSQETQYF. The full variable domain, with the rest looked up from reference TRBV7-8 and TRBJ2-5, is GAGVSQSPRYKVAKRGQDVALRCDPISGHVSLFWYQQALGQGPEFLTYFQNEAQLDKSGLPSDRFFAERPEGSVSTLKIQRTQQEDSAVYLCASSSRGGSQETQYFGPGTRLLVL.

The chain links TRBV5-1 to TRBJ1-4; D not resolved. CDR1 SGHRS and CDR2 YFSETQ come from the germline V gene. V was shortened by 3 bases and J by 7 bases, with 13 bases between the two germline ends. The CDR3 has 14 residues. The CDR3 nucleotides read TGCGCCAGCAGCTGGGGAGTGGAGGGTGAAAAACTGTTTTTT. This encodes CASSWGVEGEKLFF.

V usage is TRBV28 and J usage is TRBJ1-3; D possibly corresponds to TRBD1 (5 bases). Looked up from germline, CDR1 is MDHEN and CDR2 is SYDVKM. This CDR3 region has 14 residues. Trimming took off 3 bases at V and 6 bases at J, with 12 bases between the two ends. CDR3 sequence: CASSFTGDENTIYF. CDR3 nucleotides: TGTGCCAGCAGTTTTACAGGAGACGAAAACACCATATATTTT.

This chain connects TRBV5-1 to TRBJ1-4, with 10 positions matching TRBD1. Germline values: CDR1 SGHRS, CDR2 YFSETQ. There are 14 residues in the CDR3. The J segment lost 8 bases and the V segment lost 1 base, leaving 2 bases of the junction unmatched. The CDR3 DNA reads TGCGCCAGCAGCTTGCGGACAGGGGGAGAAAAACTGTTTTTT. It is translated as CASSLRTGGEKLFF.

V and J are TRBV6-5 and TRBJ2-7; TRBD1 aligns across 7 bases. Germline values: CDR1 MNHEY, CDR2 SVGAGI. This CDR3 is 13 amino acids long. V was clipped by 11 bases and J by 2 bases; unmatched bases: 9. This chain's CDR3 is CAAPGGSPYEQYF. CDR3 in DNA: TGTGCCGCCCCAGGGGGTAGTCCCTACGAGCAGTACTTC.

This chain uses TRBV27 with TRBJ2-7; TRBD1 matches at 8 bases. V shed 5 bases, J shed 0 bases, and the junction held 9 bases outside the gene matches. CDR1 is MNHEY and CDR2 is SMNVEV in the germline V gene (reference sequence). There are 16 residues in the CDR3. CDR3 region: CASSPVGQGGSYEQYF. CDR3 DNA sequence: TGTGCCAGCAGTCCCGTCGGACAGGGAGGCTCCTACGAGCAGTACTTC.

The CDR3 region has the DNA TGTGCCAGCAGTCCACCAACCAGCTCTGGGGCCAACGTCCTGACTTTC. This codes for CASSPPTSSGANVLTF. The rearrangement joins TRBV7-9 to TRBJ2-6; D gene unclear. The germline V gene has CDR1 SEHNR and CDR2 FQNEAQ (reference sequence). V was cut by 6 bases and J by 0 bases, with 12 bases left in between. This CDR3 has 16 residues.

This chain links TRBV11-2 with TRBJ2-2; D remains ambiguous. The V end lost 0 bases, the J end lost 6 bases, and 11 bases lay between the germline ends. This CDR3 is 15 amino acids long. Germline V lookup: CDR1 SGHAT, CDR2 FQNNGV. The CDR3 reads CASSLDPRFSGELFF. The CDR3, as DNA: TGTGCCAGCAGCTTAGATCCCAGGTTTTCCGGGGAGCTGTTTTTT.

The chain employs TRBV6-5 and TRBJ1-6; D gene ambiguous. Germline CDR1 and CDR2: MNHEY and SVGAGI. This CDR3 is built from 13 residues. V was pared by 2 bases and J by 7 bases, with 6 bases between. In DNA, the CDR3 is TGTGCCAGCAGTTACGAGGTGAATTCACCCCTCCACTTT. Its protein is CASSYEVNSPLHF.

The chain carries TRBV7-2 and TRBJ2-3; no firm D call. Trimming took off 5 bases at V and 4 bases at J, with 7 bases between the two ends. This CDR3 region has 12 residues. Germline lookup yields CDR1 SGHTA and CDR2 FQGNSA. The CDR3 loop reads CASSGAADTQYF. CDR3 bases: TGTGCCAGCAGCGGCGCGGCAGATACGCAGTATTTT. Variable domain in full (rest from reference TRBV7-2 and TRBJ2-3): GAGVSQSPSNKVTEKGKDVELRCDPISGHTALYWYRQSLGQGLEFLIYFQGNSAPDKSGLPSDRFSAERTGGSVSTLTIQRTQQEDSAVYLCASSGAADTQYFGPGTRLTVL.

The CDR3 region is CASSDSSGGASTDTQYF. The CDR3, as DNA: TGTGCCAGCAGTGACTCGAGCGGGGGGGCTAGCACAGATACGCAGTATTTT. The V call is TRBV6-4, the J call TRBJ2-3; 10 bases line up with TRBD2. The trim removed 0 bases at V and 0 bases at J, leaving 3 bases unmatched. This CDR3 is built from 17 residues. Germline V CDR1 and CDR2: MRHNA, SNTAGT.

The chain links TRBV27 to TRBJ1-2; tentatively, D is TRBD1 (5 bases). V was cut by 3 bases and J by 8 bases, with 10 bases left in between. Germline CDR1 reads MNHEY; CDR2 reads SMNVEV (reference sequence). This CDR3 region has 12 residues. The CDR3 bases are TGTGCCAGCAGTTTGGGAGGGGAGGGCTACACCTTC. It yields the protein CASSLGGEGYTF.

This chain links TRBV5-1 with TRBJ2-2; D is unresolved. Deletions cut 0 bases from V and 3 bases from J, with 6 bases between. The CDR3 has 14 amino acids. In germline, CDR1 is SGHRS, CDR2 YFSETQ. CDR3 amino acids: CASSLDSHTGELFF. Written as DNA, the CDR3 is TGCGCCAGCAGCTTGGACAGTCACACCGGGGAGCTGTTTTTT.

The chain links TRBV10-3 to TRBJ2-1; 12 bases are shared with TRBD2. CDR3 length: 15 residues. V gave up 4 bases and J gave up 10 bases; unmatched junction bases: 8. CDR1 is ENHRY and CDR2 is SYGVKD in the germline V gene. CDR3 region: CAISATSGGPYEQFF. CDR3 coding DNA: TGTGCCATCAGTGCCACTAGCGGGGGGCCATACGAGCAGTTCTTC.

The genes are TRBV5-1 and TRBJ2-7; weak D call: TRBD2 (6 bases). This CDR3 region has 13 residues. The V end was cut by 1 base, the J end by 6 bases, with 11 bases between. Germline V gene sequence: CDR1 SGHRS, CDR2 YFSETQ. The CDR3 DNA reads TGCGCCAGCAGCTTGATGGGGGGAAGCGAGCAGTACTTC. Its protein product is CASSLMGGSEQYF.

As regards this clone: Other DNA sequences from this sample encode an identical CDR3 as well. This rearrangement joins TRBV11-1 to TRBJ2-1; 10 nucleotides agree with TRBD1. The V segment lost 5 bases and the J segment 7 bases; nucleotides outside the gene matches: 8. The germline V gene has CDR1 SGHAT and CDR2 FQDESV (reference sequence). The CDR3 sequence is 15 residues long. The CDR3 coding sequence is TGTGCCAGCAGCCCGAAGGGACAGGGGTTGAATGAGCAGTTCTTC. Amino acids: CASSPKGQGLNEQFF.

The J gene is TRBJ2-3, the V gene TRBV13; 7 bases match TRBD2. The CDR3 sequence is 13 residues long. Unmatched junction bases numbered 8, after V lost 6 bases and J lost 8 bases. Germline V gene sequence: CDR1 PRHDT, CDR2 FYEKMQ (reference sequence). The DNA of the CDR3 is TGTGCCAGCAGGGCTACTAGCGCGGGTACGCAGTATTTT. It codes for CASRATSAGTQYF.

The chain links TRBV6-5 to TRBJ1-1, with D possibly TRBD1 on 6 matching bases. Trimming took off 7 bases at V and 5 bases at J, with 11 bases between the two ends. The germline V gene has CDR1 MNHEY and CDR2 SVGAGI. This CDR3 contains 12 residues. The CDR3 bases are TGTGCCAGCAAAGCAGGGGTAACTGAAGCTTTCTTT. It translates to CASKAGVTEAFF.

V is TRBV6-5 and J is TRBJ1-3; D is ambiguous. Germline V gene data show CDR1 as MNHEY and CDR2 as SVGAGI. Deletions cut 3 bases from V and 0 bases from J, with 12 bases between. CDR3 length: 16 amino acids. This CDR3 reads CASSYSPPGSGNTIYF. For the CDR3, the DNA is TGTGCCAGCAGTTATTCCCCTCCAGGCTCTGGAAACACCATATATTTT.

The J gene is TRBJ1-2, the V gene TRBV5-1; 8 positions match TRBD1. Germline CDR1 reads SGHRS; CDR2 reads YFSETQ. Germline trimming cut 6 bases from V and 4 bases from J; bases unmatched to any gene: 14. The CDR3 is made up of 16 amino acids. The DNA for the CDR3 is TGCGCCAGCACCCTAGGACAGGGAGTGTCTCTCTATGGCTACACCTTC. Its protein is CASTLGQGVSLYGYTF.

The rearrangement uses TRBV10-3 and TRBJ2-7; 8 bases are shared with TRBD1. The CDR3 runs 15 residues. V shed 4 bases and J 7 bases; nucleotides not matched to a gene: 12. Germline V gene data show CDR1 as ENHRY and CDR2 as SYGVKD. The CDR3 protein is CAISAQTGASGEQYF. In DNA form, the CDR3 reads TGTGCCATCAGTGCCCAGACAGGGGCTTCGGGGGAGCAGTACTTC.

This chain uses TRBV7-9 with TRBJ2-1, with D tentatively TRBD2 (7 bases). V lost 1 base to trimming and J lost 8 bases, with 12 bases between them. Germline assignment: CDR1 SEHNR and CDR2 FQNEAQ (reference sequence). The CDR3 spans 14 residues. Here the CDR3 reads CASSLGGGAYEQFF. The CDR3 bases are TGTGCCAGCAGCTTAGGTGGGGGGGCCTATGAGCAGTTCTTC.